The T cell receptor (beta chain) under discussion was sequenced for a study of T cells after yellow fever vaccination. Overall study context: Preparation of the low-cell-number fractions used SMART-Seq v4 Ultra Low Input.

This clonotype was seen at least ten times. Its antigen is still unknown. MiXCR, run by TCRdb on the 5' RACE reads, gives a single entry per CDR3 protein. The sample comprises a few hundred thousand distinct CDR3 sequences, approximately 8% of which are singletons, and around 3.1% rests with the top ten. Study outcomes and limitations: It was a small share of clonotypes that appeared in both CD4 and CD8 compartments. Clones that expanded after primary vaccination mostly reappeared after the booster (96% CD4, 88% CD8). Any FACS-sorted repertoire could hold abundant clonotypes that contaminate it from the bulk population.

The V end was cut by 4 bases, the J end by 4 bases, with 10 bases between. Looked up from germline, CDR1 is KGHDR and CDR2 is SFDVKD. The CDR3 length is 14 residues. The sample here was CD4+ T cells sorted from PBMCs, taken 5 days after the yellow fever booster vaccination. The chain links TRBV24-1 to TRBJ2-1, with D unresolved. This TCR was sampled from a man aged 18 to 29 who received the YFV17D yellow fever vaccine. The CDR3 spells CATSDELKYNEQFF. DNA for the CDR3: TGTGCCACCAGTGACGAATTAAAGTACAATGAGCAGTTCTTC.